These 31 T cell receptor beta chains originate from one sample sequenced in a study of blood T cell repertoires in COVID-19. Sequencing used immunoSEQ multiplex PCR; TCRdb keeps in-frame clones, though not all of them. The sample holds about 160,000 clones, 70% to 85% seen once. Sequencing was performed on peripheral blood. These receptors were taken from a man aged 80 or over with COVID-19, enrolled during active disease.

The V call is TRBV3-1 (or the pseudogene TRBV3-2), the J call TRBJ1-2; 7 bases match TRBD1. This CDR3 contains 15 residues. After removal of 3 bases from V and 2 bases from J, the junction contained 6 bases not matched to a gene. CDR1 LGHDT and CDR2 YNNKEL come from the germline V gene (reference sequence). Here the CDR3 DNA reads TGTGCCAGCAGCCACAGGGGGGCTGTCAACTATGGCTACACCTTC. It specifies CASSHRGAVNYGYTF.

The rearrangement joins TRBV19 to TRBJ1-3; D unresolved. The CDR3 contains 13 residues. The V and J ends lost 11 bases and 0 bases respectively, with 11 bases between them. Germline V gene data show CDR1 as LNHDA and CDR2 as SQIVND (reference sequence). CDR3: CASEAGSGNTIYF. In DNA, the CDR3 is TGTGCCTCTGAGGCCGGCTCTGGAAACACCATATATTTT.

This clone was detected only a few times. This chain connects TRBV3-1 (or the pseudogene TRBV3-2) to TRBJ1-3, with D tentatively TRBD1 (6 bases). Trimming took off 4 bases at V and 0 bases at J, with 13 bases between the two ends. CDR1 and CDR2 (germline): LGHDT, YNNKEL (reference sequence). The CDR3 is 16 amino acids. CDR3 residues: CASSPGTRPSGNTIYF. DNA of the CDR3: TGTGCCAGCAGCCCCGGGACACGTCCCTCTGGAAACACCATATATTTT.

The CDR3 bases are TGTGCCAGCAGACTCCCGGACAGGGTAGAGGATGAAAAACTGTTTTTT. This encodes CASRLPDRVEDEKLFF. This chain links TRBV5-4 with TRBJ1-4, with 8 bases that match TRBD1. This CDR3 comprises 16 residues. V shed 5 bases and J 6 bases; nucleotides not matched to a gene: 12. CDR1 and CDR2 (germline): SGHNT, YYREEE (reference sequence).

The rearrangement links TRBV7-2 to TRBJ2-5, with TRBD2 matching over 9 bases. The CDR3 length is 15 residues. Germline CDR1 reads SGHTA; CDR2 reads FQGNSA. The ends lost 5 bases at V and 3 bases at J; junction bases unmatched: 7. The CDR3 sequence: CASSRGSGGKETQYF. CDR3 in DNA: TGTGCCAGCAGCCGGGGAAGCGGGGGGAAAGAGACCCAGTACTTC.

A note on this clone: Other DNA sequences within the sample encode an identical CDR3. The chain is built from TRBV2 and TRBJ1-2, with 7 bases aligning to TRBD1. Germline CDR1 and CDR2: SNHLY and FYNNEI. This CDR3 is 13 amino acids long. Trimming at V came to 6 bases and at J to 3 bases, leaving 4 bases not matched to a gene. The CDR3 bases are TGTGCCAGCAGAACCGGGACAGACTATGGCTACACCTTC. Its protein product is CASRTGTDYGYTF.

The rearrangement joins TRBV4-2 to TRBJ2-5; 11 bases line up with TRBD1. Germline V gene sequence: CDR1 LGHNA, CDR2 YNFKEQ. The V and J ends lost 2 bases and 1 base, in that order; junction bases with no gene match: 6. The CDR3 totals 17 residues. As DNA, the CDR3 is TGTGCCAGCAGCCAACGCGGGACAGGGGGTGTCCAAGAGACCCAGTACTTC. This encodes CASSQRGTGGVQETQYF.

The chain uses TRBV7-2 and TRBJ1-3, with TRBD1 matching 8 bases. V shed 5 bases, J shed 1 base, and the junction held 4 bases outside the gene matches. The CDR3 has 15 amino acids. CDR1 is SGHTA, CDR2 FQGNSA, per germline. The CDR3 nucleotides are TGTGCCAGCAGCACCCGGACAGGGTCTGGAAACACCATATATTTT. Translated: CASSTRTGSGNTIYF.

V is TRBV2 and J is TRBJ1-1; maybe TRBD1 (6 bases). Trimming removed 11 bases from V and 1 base from J, with 11 bases in between. Looked up from germline, CDR1 is SNHLY and CDR2 is FYNNEI. The CDR3 consists of 12 residues. The CDR3 nucleotides are TGTGCCGGAAACAGGGAGAACACTGAAGCTTTCTTT. Protein product: CAGNRENTEAFF.

This chain connects TRBV15 to TRBJ2-5, with TRBD2 as a possible D gene (6 bases). There are 15 residues in the CDR3. Trimming took 1 base from V and 5 from J, leaving 14 bases between them. The V gene's germline CDR1 is LNHNV and CDR2 YYDKDF (reference sequence). CDR3 protein: CATSRVLAPEETQYF. DNA for the CDR3: TGTGCCACCAGCAGAGTCCTAGCGCCTGAGGAGACCCAGTACTTC.

CDR3 loop: CSVLPGTGTDTQYF. Here the CDR3 DNA reads TGCAGCGTTCTACCCGGGACAGGCACAGATACGCAGTATTTT. The genes are TRBV29-1 and TRBJ2-3, with 7 bases lining up with TRBD1. In germline, CDR1 is SQVTM, CDR2 ANQGSEA. Unmatched junction bases numbered 6, after V lost 5 bases and J lost 1 base. The CDR3 length is 14 residues.

The V call is TRBV5-1, the J call TRBJ2-1; 8 bases are shared with TRBD1. The ends lost 2 bases at V and 1 base at J; junction bases unmatched: 5. The germline V gene encodes CDR1 SGHRS and CDR2 YFSETQ. This CDR3 spans 16 amino acids. CDR3 DNA: TGCGCCAGCAGCTTTCTACAGGGGGGATCCTACAATGAGCAGTTCTTC. It yields the protein CASSFLQGGSYNEQFF.

The V call is TRBV20-1, the J call TRBJ1-3, with D possibly TRBD1 on 6 matching bases. The V gene's germline CDR1 is DFQATT and CDR2 SNEGSKA (reference sequence). CDR3 size: 13 residues. V lost 3 bases and J 3 bases, leaving 9 bases between the germline ends. In DNA, the CDR3 is TGCAGTGCTAGTAGGGGGAATGGAAACACCATATATTTT. Encoded protein: CSASRGNGNTIYF.

The V and J genes are TRBV6-6 and TRBJ1-1; D uncertain. V lost 2 bases and J 4 bases, leaving 11 bases between the germline ends. There are 14 residues in the CDR3. In germline, CDR1 is MNHNY, CDR2 SVGAGI (reference sequence). CDR3 sequence (DNA): TGTGCCAGCAGTTACGAAAATGCGGGCACTGAAGCTTTCTTT. Residues: CASSYENAGTEAFF.

The chain recombines TRBV2 with TRBJ1-5; possibly TRBD1 for D (6 bases). The CDR3 extends over 13 amino acids. The V gene's germline CDR1 is SNHLY and CDR2 FYNNEI. V was pared by 7 bases and J by 2 bases, with 9 bases between. Here the CDR3 reads CASTQGGNQPQHF. The DNA of the CDR3 is TGTGCCAGCACACAGGGAGGCAATCAGCCCCAGCATTTT.

This clone was recorded only once. V gene TRBV7-8 combines with J gene TRBJ2-3; TRBD2 is a possible D gene (6 bases). The CDR3 is made up of 14 amino acids. V lost 5 bases, J lost 5 bases, and 14 bases lay in between. Germline CDR1 reads SGHVS; CDR2 reads FQNEAQ. The CDR3 loop is CASSQTPRGDTQYF. Written as DNA, the CDR3 is TGTGCCAGCAGCCAGACCCCGCGGGGAGATACGCAGTATTTT.

V and J are TRBV3-1 (or the pseudogene TRBV3-2) and TRBJ2-5, with 9 bases that match TRBD1. Germline V gives CDR1 LGHDT, CDR2 YNNKEL (reference sequence). The V and J ends lost 0 bases and 5 bases, in that order; junction bases with no gene match: 10. The CDR3 loop spans 17 amino acids. CDR3 nucleotides: TGTGCCAGCAGCCAAGAGTATCGGGGACAGGGTGGGGAGACCCAGTACTTC. Translated: CASSQEYRGQGGETQYF.

This chain uses TRBV3-1 (or the pseudogene TRBV3-2) with TRBJ2-2, with D possibly being TRBD2 (5 bases). The CDR3 has 15 amino acids. The germline gives CDR1 LGHDT, CDR2 YNNKEL (reference sequence). The V end was cut by 3 bases, the J end by 7 bases, with 15 bases between. This CDR3 is CASSQGRTRGGELFF. DNA of the CDR3: TGTGCCAGCAGCCAGGGCAGGACTCGGGGCGGGGAGCTGTTTTTT.

The chain recombines TRBV7-3 with TRBJ2-3; no firm D call. V gave up 4 bases and J gave up 6 bases, with 11 bases separating them. The CDR3 totals 13 residues. Germline V gene lookup returns CDR1 SGHTA and CDR2 FQGTGA. The CDR3: CASSSSSLDTQYF. In DNA, the CDR3 is TGTGCCAGCAGCTCCTCCTCACTCGATACGCAGTATTTT.

The chain couples TRBV7-2 to TRBJ1-1; TRBD1 matches at 7 bases. The germline CDR1 and CDR2 sequences are SGHTA and FQGNSA. The junction had 9 bases not matched to a gene; V was cut back by 5 bases and J by 0 bases. The CDR3 runs to 16 residues. DNA for the CDR3: TGTGCCAGCAGCCCGACAGGGAGCCTACTGAACACTGAAGCTTTCTTT. Translated: CASSPTGSLLNTEAFF.

The chain couples TRBV21-1 to TRBJ1-2. TRBV21-1 represents a pseudogene. The CDR3 covers 13 residues. The CDR3 DNA reads TGTGCCAGCAGGACGGACCGCAGGAGGGGCTACACCTTC. Amino acid sequence: CASRTDRRRGYTF.

J is TRBJ2-7 and V is TRBV19; no clear D. The CDR3 covers 12 residues. With 4 bases removed from V and 7 bases from J, the gap between germline ends came to 11 bases. Germline V gives CDR1 LNHDA, CDR2 SQIVND (reference sequence). The CDR3 protein is CASSTPSGEQYF. In DNA form, the CDR3 reads TGTGCCAGTAGTACCCCCTCCGGGGAGCAGTACTTC.

The chain has TRBV7-2 and TRBJ2-5; 10 positions match TRBD2. The ends lost 4 bases at V and 1 base at J; junction bases unmatched: 3. Germline CDR1 and CDR2: SGHTA and FQGNSA. CDR3 length: 15 residues. The CDR3 region is CASSSVAGGQETQYF. The CDR3 DNA follows: TGTGCCAGCAGCTCTGTAGCGGGGGGCCAAGAGACCCAGTACTTC.

This clone was observed a handful of times. The chain recombines TRBV19 with TRBJ1-5; 9 bases agree with TRBD1. CDR3 length equals 15 residues. Germline CDR1 LNHDA, CDR2 SQIVND (reference sequence). After removal of 8 bases from V and 4 bases from J, the junction contained 9 bases not matched to a gene. The CDR3 sequence is CASGPPGTGNQPQHF. In DNA form, the CDR3 reads TGTGCCAGTGGGCCCCCCGGGACAGGGAATCAGCCCCAGCATTTT. Complete variable domain (other parts from reference TRBV19 and TRBJ1-5): DGGITQSPKYLFRKEGQNVTLSCEQNLNHDAMYWYRQDPGQGLRLIYYSQIVNDFQKGDIAEGYSVSREKKESFPLTVTSAQKNPTAFYLCASGPPGTGNQPQHFGDGTRLSIL.

The chain links TRBV19 to TRBJ2-7, with D perhaps TRBD1 (5 bases). Trimming cost V 2 bases and J 1 base, with 6 bases left between them. The CDR3 is 13 amino acids. Germline values: CDR1 LNHDA, CDR2 SQIVND (reference sequence). CDR3 sequence reads: CASSITGSYEQYF. The CDR3 DNA is TGTGCCAGTAGTATAACAGGATCCTACGAGCAGTACTTC.

This clone was detected only once. The V call is TRBV2, the J call TRBJ2-5; D is uncertain. There are 11 residues in the CDR3. V was shortened by 3 bases and J by 4 bases, with 3 bases between the two germline ends. Per germline, CDR1 SNHLY and CDR2 FYNNEI. The CDR3 is CASSERETQYF. Written as DNA, the CDR3 is TGTGCCAGCAGTGAGAGAGAGACCCAGTACTTC.

The V and J genes are TRBV19 and TRBJ1-4; no clear D. The CDR3 has 10 amino acids. Trimming shortened V by 8 bases and J by 7 bases, and 5 bases separated the two germline ends. Germline lookup yields CDR1 LNHDA and CDR2 SQIVND (reference sequence). The CDR3 coding sequence is TGTGCCAGTGAGGGTGAAAAACTGTTTTTT. Its protein product is CASEGEKLFF.

The chain links TRBV11-2 to TRBJ2-7, with 8 nucleotides matching TRBD2. This CDR3 has 15 residues. The germline V gene encodes CDR1 SGHAT and CDR2 FQNNGV. With 1 base clipped from V and 2 bases from J, the junction kept 4 bases outside the gene matches. CDR3 sequence (DNA): TGTGCCAGCAGCTTAGTTGCGGGGGGCCCCTACGAGCAGTACTTC. Translation: CASSLVAGGPYEQYF.

The chain combines TRBV18 with TRBJ2-1; 7 nucleotides line up with TRBD1. Germline CDR1 and CDR2: KGHSH and LQKENI. J gave up 4 bases and V 0 bases, and 6 bases lay outside the gene matches. This CDR3 has 16 amino acids. This CDR3 reads CASSPPSGQIYNEQFF. CDR3 coding DNA: TGTGCCAGCTCACCACCGTCGGGACAGATTTACAATGAGCAGTTCTTC.

The rearrangement links TRBV12-3 or TRBV12-4 to TRBJ2-7, with D unresolved. The CDR3 extends over 13 amino acids. Trimming cost V 4 bases and J 2 bases, with 9 bases left between them. The chain's CDR3 is CASSSHTAYEQYF. Written as DNA, the CDR3 is TGTGCCAGCAGTTCCCACACAGCCTACGAGCAGTACTTC.

This clone showed up many times. The chain is built from TRBV12-3 or TRBV12-4 and TRBJ2-1, with 9 bases matching TRBD2. The V gene end was trimmed by 3 bases and the J gene end by 7 bases; junction bases not matched to a gene: 1. This CDR3 contains 13 residues. The CDR3 nucleotides are TGTGCCAGCAGTTTGCTAGCGGGGAATGAGCAGTTCTTC. Its protein is CASSLLAGNEQFF.